This T cell receptor beta chain comes out of a study of blood T cells in healthy people across ages (dated by TCRdb to the mid-2010s). Describing the broader study: Template switching captured roughly one uniquely barcoded TCR beta cDNA molecule per two T cells in model experiments. Using deep sequencing normalized with unique cDNA molecular identifiers, the study measured how TCR beta repertoire diversity changes with age. Four age groups were formed from the donors: young (average about 15 years), middle-aged (roughly 38), aged (approximately 60) and long-lived (82). To avoid experimental bias, donors of different ages were randomly spread across the sequencing lanes. Two additional independent replicas of 1 million unique cDNA reads from the same blood draw were analyzed for two donors (one aged 18 to 29 and one aged 80 or older). Summary of the overall study and its limitations: The CMV infection status of donors was not known, potentially confounding age-related changes in expanded clonotypes. Observed TCR beta diversity correlated strongly with the percentage of naive T cells measured by flow cytometry. Compared with the aged group, the long-lived group had more naive CD4+ T cells, fewer expanded clones and increased TCR diversity, a pattern suggesting age selection. Observed TCR beta diversity per million T cells fell roughly linearly with age, and a significant reduction was already apparent by age about 38. Estimates of total diversity based on one million sequenced T cells were considered lower bounds and underestimates. Since profiling was done on bulk unsorted PBMCs, naive and antigen-experienced compartments could not be conclusively compared.

According to the germline V gene (reference sequence), CDR1 reads DFQATT and CDR2 reads SNEGSKA. From the cysteine up to the phenylalanine, the CDR3 has a length of 14 residues. Just CDR3 DNA is preserved here, 42 bases in frame from base 1. Here V drops 6 bases and J drops 5 bases, and the junction holds 9 bases not matched to any gene. Concerning this clonotype: The antigen it binds to is not known. No quality values exist for individual bases; no much larger clone is one base distant.

Receptors were amplified or captured by 5' RACE. The sequencing machine was an Illumina HiSeq 2500. A second PCR of roughly 7 to 11 cycles was performed with a sample-barcoded 5' primer and a J-beta primer mix. A template-switch 5' adaptor carrying 12 random nucleotides introduced a unique molecular identifier onto each TCR beta cDNA molecule. At least 2.5 million CDR3-containing paired-end reads were obtained from each sample. First-strand cDNA synthesis was performed from all RNA using the Mint cDNA synthesis kit, with priming by a TRBC-specific oligonucleotide. Following uracil-DNA glycosylase treatment, a first 18-cycle PCR with universal primers M1SS and BC2_uni_R was performed on all cDNA. Per the authors' processing: Normalization of each sample was performed by random selection of 1 million high-quality reads, each carrying a distinct molecular identifier. Reads sharing molecular identifiers were discarded rather than binned into consensus sequences. MiTCR, run with a Q25 quality threshold and the strictest error-elimination algorithm, handled CDR3 identification, clonotype clustering and error correction. A nonparametric unseen species model using Euler transformation provided a lower-bound estimate of total TCR beta diversity. TCRdb passed the public sequencing reads through fastp at Q25 and MiXCR, retaining productive beta sequences. Every entry covers one CDR3 protein and lists the most common genes and DNA from its rows. The V and J calls were not made by the authors but by TCRdb's processing. Here the sample has about 580,000 distinct CDR3 sequences; under 55% occur a single time. Together, the top ten hold about 26% of the sample.

Systemically healthy Caucasian individuals from Russia, some 36 in total and aged roughly 6 to 90 years, were included as donors. Each donor gave roughly 9 milliliters of peripheral blood, drawn into EDTA-treated Vacutainer tubes. Ficoll-Paque density-gradient centrifugation was used to isolate PBMCs, with at least 6.5 million per sample. Trizol reagent was used to extract total RNA from PBMCs, with at least 6 micrograms per sample. For every donor, flow cytometry on a PBMC aliquot measured the percentage of naive CD45RAhigh/CD27high T cells. The origin of this receptor is a man older than 75 in good health. The V and J segments used are TRBV20-1 and TRBJ2-5; TRBD2 matches 10 bases in the middle. Sequenced material: blood. CDR3 loop: CSAATATSGETQYF. The DNA is TGCAGTGCAGCAACCGCGACTAGCGGGGAGACCCAGTACTTC.